The following is a T cell receptor (beta chain) sequence with its context. Its binding antigen is unknown. No base quality values were provided; no much bigger clone lies one nucleotide off. The data belong to a study (dated by TCRdb to the mid-2010s). The germline V gene (reference sequence) supplies CDR1 LNHNV and CDR2 YYDKDF. The CDR3 measures 16 amino acids from cysteine to phenylalanine. The entry retains the CDR3 DNA only, 48 bases that are in frame from base 1. V sheds 1 base and J sheds 5 bases, leaving 14 bases between their ends. The library was built by means of RT-PCR. The sequencer was an Illumina MiSeq. Starting from the raw public reads, TCRdb applied fastp trimming at Q25, assembled clones with MiXCR and retained in-frame beta chains. One record per CDR3 amino acid sequence lists the most common genes and DNA. This sample holds 550,000 to 750,000 distinct CDR3 sequences; 12% to 15% were observed only once. Jointly, the top ten make up 3.6% of the sample.

The sample was memory CD4+ T cells from blood. The clonotype was recovered from a female donor in good health, serving as a healthy control. The chain was built from TRBV15 and TRBJ2-2; no D gene call is confident. The bases are TGTGCCACCAGCAGAGTTTATCATTCGTCTACCGGGGAGCTGTTTTTT. This yields the protein CATSRVYHSSTGELFF.